Each of the 21 T cell receptor beta chains below was sequenced from the same sample in a study of T cells expressing NK-cell markers. Using the 5' RACE reads, TCRdb records one entry per CDR3 protein without DNA. The table gives roughly 160,000 distinct CDR3 sequences; the top ten clones make up just over 20% of it. The sample consisted of blood T cells: a sorted CD56 or NKG2C T cell subset, CD4+ or CD8+ T cells, or bulk PBMC T cells (not recorded which). These receptors all stem from a man between 18 and 69 years old in good health.

The chain carries TRBV4-1 and TRBJ2-3; TCRdb picks TRBD2, but there is no DNA to check that call. The germline CDR1 and CDR2 sequences are MGHRA and YSYEKL. This CDR3 has 16 residues. CDR3 protein: CASSRPEGSGTDTQYF.

The chain combines TRBV7-9 with TRBJ1-5; the D gene TCRdb calls, TRBD1, cannot be checked with no DNA. The CDR3 loop spans 15 amino acids. Germline CDR1 reads SEHNR; CDR2 reads FQNEAQ (reference sequence). CDR3: CASSLGTGGNQPQHF.

The chain links TRBV6-5 to TRBJ2-7. Germline CDR1 is MNHEY and CDR2 is SVGAGI. The CDR3 is 17 residues long. The CDR3 spells CASSYSYSGSIHYEQYF.

The J gene is TRBJ1-2, the V gene TRBV12-3 or TRBV12-4; the D call from TCRdb, TRBD1, cannot be confirmed without DNA. The CDR3 sequence is 15 residues long. CDR3 sequence reads: CASSPQPTGPYGYTF.

The CDR3 loop is CASSPRGTYEQYF. This chain joins TRBV7-9 and TRBJ2-7. CDR3 size: 13 residues. Germline CDR1 is SEHNR and CDR2 is FQNEAQ (reference sequence).

The V and J genes are TRBV6-1 and TRBJ1-5. Germline-derived CDR1 and CDR2 are MNHNS and SASEGT. CDR3 length: 17 amino acids. CDR3 in amino acids: CASSELSSAYSNQPQHF.

The chain couples TRBV6-1 to TRBJ2-7. Germline V lookup: CDR1 MNHNS, CDR2 SASEGT. The CDR3 has 13 residues. The CDR3 sequence: CASSNGVSYEQYF.

The gene calls are TRBV6-1 and TRBJ2-3; the D call from TCRdb, TRBD2, cannot be confirmed without DNA. The CDR3 extends over 16 amino acids. From germline, CDR1 is MNHNS and CDR2 SASEGT. The CDR3 region is CASSRLAGGVTDTQYF.

The chain recombines TRBV29-1 with TRBJ2-2; TCRdb gives TRBD1 as the D gene, but with no DNA this cannot be confirmed. The length of the CDR3 is 11 residues. Germline CDR1 is SQVTM and CDR2 is ANQGSEA. The chain's CDR3 is CSAGTSGELFF.

The chain joins TRBV7-8 to TRBJ1-5; the TCRdb call, TRBD1, lacks DNA for checking. Germline lookup yields CDR1 SGHVS and CDR2 FQNEAQ. The CDR3 runs 17 residues. CDR3 sequence: CASSLLEKGDSNQPQHF. The complete variable domain, with remaining parts taken from reference TRBV7-8 and TRBJ1-5, reads GAGVSQSPRYKVAKRGQDVALRCDPISGHVSLFWYQQALGQGPEFLTYFQNEAQLDKSGLPSDRFFAERPEGSVSTLKIQRTQQEDSAVYLCASSLLEKGDSNQPQHFGDGTRLSIL.

This rearrangement joins TRBV12-3 or TRBV12-4 to TRBJ2-2; TCRdb gives TRBD2 as the D gene, but with no DNA this cannot be confirmed. This CDR3 is 14 amino acids long. CDR3 in amino acids: CASRWGVYTGELFF.

The chain has TRBV18 and TRBJ2-5; TCRdb's D gene call, TRBD1, goes unchecked for lack of DNA. Germline V gene sequence: CDR1 KGHSH, CDR2 LQKENI. CDR3 length: 15 amino acids. The CDR3: CASSPATGEVETQYF.

V gene TRBV5-4 combines with J gene TRBJ2-2; TCRdb calls TRBD1, which cannot be checked without DNA. The CDR3 runs to 15 residues. The germline CDR1 and CDR2 sequences are SGHNT and YYREEE (reference sequence). The CDR3 loop is CASSPGTGEVGELFF.

The J gene is TRBJ2-1, the V gene TRBV7-2; TCRdb outputs TRBD1, but without DNA this stays unchecked. Looked up from germline, CDR1 is SGHTA and CDR2 is FQGNSA. CDR3 length: 16 residues. CDR3 region: CASSLEWGFSGNEQFF.

This rearrangement joins TRBV7-6 to TRBJ2-1. The germline V gene encodes CDR1 SGHVS and CDR2 FNYEAQ. This CDR3 region has 14 residues. CDR3 loop: CASTTKGQDNEQFF. Full variable domain (missing parts from reference TRBV7-6 and TRBJ2-1): GAGVSQSPRYKVTKRGQDVALRCDPISGHVSLYWYRQALGQGPEFLTYFNYEAQQDKSGLPNDRFSAERPEGSISTLTIQRTEQRDSAMYRCASTTKGQDNEQFFGPGTRLTVL.

The chain uses TRBV2 and TRBJ2-5; TCRdb indicates TRBD1, and absent DNA this call remains unverified. This CDR3 contains 11 residues. Germline assignment: CDR1 SNHLY and CDR2 FYNNEI. The CDR3 is CASCREETQYF.

This chain joins TRBV7-9 and TRBJ2-2; TCRdb designates TRBD1, a call that cannot be tested without DNA. This CDR3 is 12 amino acids long. Germline V lookup: CDR1 SEHNR, CDR2 FQNEAQ (reference sequence). The CDR3 loop reads CAIQQGTGELFF.

The genes are TRBV3-1 and TRBJ2-2. The CDR3 spans 16 residues. In germline, CDR1 is LGHDT, CDR2 YNNKEL (reference sequence). CDR3 amino acids: CASSQPAANTGELFFF.

The chain employs TRBV5-1 and TRBJ1-1; TCRdb designates TRBD1, a call that cannot be tested without DNA. The CDR3 contains 12 residues. CDR1 is SGHRS, CDR2 YFSETQ, per germline. The CDR3: CASSLTGDSAFF.

The chain employs TRBV29-1 and TRBJ2-2. The CDR3 runs to 14 residues. Germline CDR1 and CDR2: SQVTM and ANQGSEA. Here the CDR3 reads CNFVVDASTGELFF.

The chain links TRBV5-6 to TRBJ1-1. Germline CDR1 SGHDT, CDR2 YYEEEE. This CDR3 is 11 amino acids long. CDR3 protein: CASSLGIVTFF.